These 21 T cell receptor beta chains were all obtained from the same sample, sequenced in a study of neurological immune-mediated disorders. TCRdb processed the 5' RACE reads anew with MiXCR; each CDR3 protein has one entry. The sample records 45,000 to 55,000 distinct CDR3 sequences, 10% being singletons. Sequenced sample: PBMCs. These receptor sequences come from a woman aged 35 to 49 with HTLV-1-associated myelopathy (HAM/TSP).

This clonotype was found many times. This chain connects TRBV20-1 to TRBJ2-5, with 10 bases identical to TRBD2. Losses at the gene ends were 5 bases for V and 5 bases for J; bases not matched to a gene: 5. Germline CDR1 and CDR2: DFQATT and SNEGSKA (reference sequence). The CDR3 is 13 amino acids. Written as DNA, the CDR3 is TGCAGTGCTCTAGCGGGGGCTGAGGAGACCCAGTACTTC. This codes for CSALAGAEETQYF.

At least ten counts were recorded for this clonotype. The chain combines TRBV18 with TRBJ2-1, with 9 bases matching TRBD1. CDR1 and CDR2 from the germline V gene are KGHSH and LQKENI. V shed 2 bases and J 4 bases; nucleotides not matched to a gene: 0. The CDR3 runs to 14 residues. CDR3: CASSPGTGYNEQFF. The CDR3 region has the DNA TGTGCCAGCTCACCAGGGACAGGGTACAATGAGCAGTTCTTC.

This clonotype was recorded at least ten times. The J gene is TRBJ1-1, the V gene TRBV9; tentatively, D is TRBD1 (5 bases). The CDR3 is 15 residues long. Trimming took off 0 bases at V and 0 bases at J, with 9 bases between the two ends. CDR1 SGDLS and CDR2 YYNGEE come from the germline V gene. The CDR3 bases are TGTGCCAGCAGCGTAGGGGGCAGTTTGAACACTGAAGCTTTCTTT. Translation: CASSVGGSLNTEAFF.

This clonotype came up many times. The chain recombines TRBV20-1 with TRBJ2-3, with D perhaps assigned TRBD1 or TRBD2 (6 bases each). CDR3 size: 16 residues. The ends were cut back, 3 bases at V and 0 bases at J, with 16 bases in the middle. Germline CDR1 is DFQATT and CDR2 is SNEGSKA (reference sequence). This CDR3 is CSARDPTGTSTDTQYF. CDR3 nucleotide sequence: TGCAGTGCTAGGGACCCCACAGGGACTAGCACAGATACGCAGTATTTT.

This clonotype was seen repeatedly, ten times or more. J is TRBJ1-1 and V is TRBV7-8, with 7 bases lining up with TRBD1. Germline lookup yields CDR1 SGHVS and CDR2 FQNEAQ. The CDR3 is made up of 14 amino acids. The junction had 5 bases not matched to a gene; V was cut back by 2 bases and J by 5 bases. CDR3 region: CASSLPTGYTEAFF. The CDR3, as DNA: TGTGCCAGCAGCTTACCGACAGGGTATACTGAAGCTTTCTTT.

Concerning this clonotype: A read error may account for a junction end that differs from germline. V is TRBV12-3 or TRBV12-4 and J is TRBJ2-7, with D tentatively TRBD2 (6 bases). This CDR3 comprises 13 residues. The CDR3 reads CVSSLRDSYEQYF. The CDR3 DNA reads TGTGTCAGCAGTTTGCGGGATTCCTACGAGCAGTACTTC.

This clonotype was seen many times. The CDR3 here is CASSPPLAGDSTDTQYF. DNA for the CDR3: TGCGCCAGCAGCCCCCCACTAGCGGGGGATAGCACAGATACGCAGTATTTT. V usage is TRBV5-1 and J usage is TRBJ2-3; 11 nucleotides match TRBD2. The CDR3 runs 17 residues. In germline, CDR1 is SGHRS, CDR2 YFSETQ. V lost 4 bases and J lost 0; bases outside the gene matches: 7.

In this sample, this clonotype turned up many times. V gene TRBV24-1 combines with J gene TRBJ2-1; D is unclear. Germline CDR1 reads KGHDR; CDR2 reads SFDVKD. CDR3 size: 16 residues. V lost 6 bases to trimming and J lost 9 bases, with 23 bases between them. The CDR3 is CATSPGLGRVGSEQFF. The CDR3 DNA reads as TGTGCCACCAGTCCCGGGCTAGGTAGGGTTGGCAGTGAGCAGTTCTTC.

The genes are TRBV10-2 and TRBJ2-7; TRBD2 agrees at 13 bases. J gave up 2 bases and V 4 bases, and 11 bases lay outside the gene matches. Germline V gives CDR1 WSHSY, CDR2 SAAADI. The length of the CDR3 is 18 residues. The CDR3 protein is CASSGILLAGGPTYEQYF. The CDR3 coding sequence is TGCGCCAGCAGTGGGATCCTACTAGCGGGAGGGCCAACCTACGAGCAGTACTTC.

This clonotype has at least ten counts. The gene calls are TRBV5-1 and TRBJ2-2; 14 bases are shared with TRBD2. CDR1 is SGHRS and CDR2 is YFSETQ in the germline V gene. CDR3 size: 16 residues. J was trimmed by 4 bases and V by 6 bases; bases with no gene match: 5. This CDR3 is CASTRLAGGLTGELFF. CDR3 bases: TGCGCCAGCACCCGACTAGCGGGGGGGCTCACCGGGGAGCTGTTTTTT.

This clonotype was detected many times. The chain recombines TRBV25-1 with TRBJ2-1; 10 nucleotides match TRBD1. CDR3 length: 15 residues. The V and J ends lost 3 bases and 5 bases, in that order; junction bases with no gene match: 4. CDR1 is MGHDK and CDR2 is SYGVNS in the germline V gene. The CDR3 sequence: CASSEWDRGNNEQFF. CDR3 DNA sequence: TGTGCCAGCAGTGAGTGGGACAGGGGTAACAATGAGCAGTTCTTC.

This clonotype occurred many times. The chain joins TRBV3-1 to TRBJ1-3; 8 bases align to TRBD1. Per germline, CDR1 LGHDT and CDR2 YNNKEL (reference sequence). The J segment lost 0 bases and the V segment lost 4 bases, leaving 8 bases of the junction unmatched. This CDR3 contains 17 residues. CDR3 in DNA: TGTGCCAGCAGCCCACTCGGACAGGGAAGCTCTGGAAACACCATATATTTT. This sequence encodes CASSPLGQGSSGNTIYF.

This clonotype has only a few counts. V and J are TRBV11-3 and TRBJ1-1; TRBD1 matches 11 bases. CDR1 is SGHNT and CDR2 is YENEEA in the germline V gene. Trimming took 6 bases from V and 11 from J; bases not matched to a gene: 8. The CDR3 contains 13 residues. DNA for the CDR3: TGTGCCAGCAGTTGGACAGGGGGCATGAACGCTTTCTTT. Its translation: CASSWTGGMNAFF.

This clonotype was detected many times. One junction end does not reproduce the germline sequence, and a read error may be involved. This chain links TRBV12-3 or TRBV12-4 with TRBJ2-1; D may be TRBD2 (5 bases). CDR3 length: 13 amino acids. CDR3 nucleotides: TGTGCCAGCAGTCTAGCAATCTACAATGAGCAGTTCTTC. This encodes CASSLAIYNEQFF.

At least ten counts were recorded for this clonotype. The rearrangement joins TRBV7-2 to TRBJ2-7, with D unresolved. V lost 2 bases and J lost 4, with 12 bases in between. This CDR3 is 14 amino acids long. Germline assignment: CDR1 SGHTA and CDR2 FQGNSA. The DNA of the CDR3 is TGTGCCAGCAGCTTAAGGGAAAGGGCTTACGAGCAGTACTTC. The encoded protein is CASSLRERAYEQYF.

This clonotype was detected ten times or more. The genes are TRBV20-1 and TRBJ2-7, with 8 bases matching TRBD2. CDR3 size: 19 residues. CDR1 is DFQATT, CDR2 SNEGSKA, per germline (reference sequence). Trimming at V came to 1 base and at J to 3 bases, leaving 20 bases not matched to a gene. CDR3 coding DNA: TGCAGTGCTAGAGTTACGGAGGCGACGGGGGGGCCTTTGTTCTACGAGCAGTACTTC. It specifies CSARVTEATGGPLFYEQYF.

This clonotype appeared many times. The J gene is TRBJ1-1, the V gene TRBV12-3 or TRBV12-4; TRBD1 aligns across 12 bases. Germline trimming cut 2 bases from V and 5 bases from J; bases unmatched to any gene: 6. The CDR3 consists of 16 residues. The CDR3 spells CASSLRDRGRRTEAFF. The CDR3 DNA is TGTGCCAGCAGTTTACGGGACAGGGGGCGACGTACTGAAGCTTTCTTT.

Only a few counts were recorded for this clonotype. The gene calls are TRBV6-5 and TRBJ1-4, with TRBD1 matching over 7 bases. The CDR3 is made up of 15 amino acids. Germline V CDR1 and CDR2: MNHEY, SVGAGI. Unmatched junction bases numbered 8, after V lost 6 bases and J lost 4 bases. The CDR3 DNA follows: TGTGCCAGCAGACCCCCGGGACAGCTTAATGAAAAACTGTTTTTT. It translates to CASRPPGQLNEKLFF.

This clonotype was detected ten times or more. J is TRBJ2-3 and V is TRBV7-9; D gene uncertain. CDR1 and CDR2 (germline): SEHNR, FQNEAQ (reference sequence). The ends were cut back, 6 bases at V and 0 bases at J, with 13 bases in the middle. The CDR3 has 15 amino acids. The CDR3 loop reads CASRDLGTSTDTQYF. The CDR3 nucleotides read TGTGCCAGCAGGGATTTAGGTACCAGCACAGATACGCAGTATTTT.

This clonotype has at least ten counts. This chain links TRBV29-1 with TRBJ2-3; weak D call: TRBD2 (7 bases). The CDR3 contains 14 residues. V lost 6 bases to trimming and J lost 4 bases, with 17 bases between them. CDR1 is SQVTM, CDR2 ANQGSEA, per germline. The CDR3 coding sequence is TGCAGCGTGGGGGAGAGGGGGGGGGCAGATACGCAGTATTTT. Its protein is CSVGERGGADTQYF.

This clonotype was seen more than once but under ten times. The CDR3 nucleotides read TGTGCCAGCAGCCAAGATGGGGGGCAGGCCCCCGCTGAAGCTTTCTTT. It encodes CASSQDGGQAPAEAFF. This chain uses TRBV14 with TRBJ1-1; the D gene is possibly TRBD1 (6 bases). Per the germline V gene, CDR1 is SGHDN and CDR2 is FVKESK. This CDR3 spans 16 amino acids. Trimming stripped 0 bases from V and 6 bases from J, with 17 bases between.